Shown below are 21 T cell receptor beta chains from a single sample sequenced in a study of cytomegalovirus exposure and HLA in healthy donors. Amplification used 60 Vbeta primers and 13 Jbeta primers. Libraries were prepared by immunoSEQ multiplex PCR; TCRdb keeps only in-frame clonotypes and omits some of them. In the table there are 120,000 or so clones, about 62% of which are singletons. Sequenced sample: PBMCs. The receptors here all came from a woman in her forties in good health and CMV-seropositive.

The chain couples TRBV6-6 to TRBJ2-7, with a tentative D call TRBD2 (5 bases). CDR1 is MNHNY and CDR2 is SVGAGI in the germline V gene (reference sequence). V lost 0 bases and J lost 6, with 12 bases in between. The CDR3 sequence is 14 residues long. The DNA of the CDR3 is TGTGCCAGCAGTTACTCCCCGGGGTCCCGCGAGCAGTACTTC. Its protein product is CASSYSPGSREQYF.

The CDR3 coding sequence is TGTGCCAGCAGTCGGGGGACAGGTGGCTTTGAAGCTTTCTTT. Protein: CASSRGTGGFEAFF. The chain links TRBV27 to TRBJ1-1, with 8 bases fitting TRBD1. The CDR3 spans 14 residues. Germline trimming cut 5 bases from V and 7 bases from J; bases unmatched to any gene: 9. CDR1 and CDR2 from the germline V gene are MNHEY and SMNVEV (reference sequence).

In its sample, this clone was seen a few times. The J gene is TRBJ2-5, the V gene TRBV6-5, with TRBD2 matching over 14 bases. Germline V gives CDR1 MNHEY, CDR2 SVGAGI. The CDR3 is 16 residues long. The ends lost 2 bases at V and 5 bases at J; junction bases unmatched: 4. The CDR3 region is CASSYGWTSGRETQYF. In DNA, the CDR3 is TGTGCCAGCAGTTACGGTTGGACTAGCGGGAGGGAGACCCAGTACTTC.

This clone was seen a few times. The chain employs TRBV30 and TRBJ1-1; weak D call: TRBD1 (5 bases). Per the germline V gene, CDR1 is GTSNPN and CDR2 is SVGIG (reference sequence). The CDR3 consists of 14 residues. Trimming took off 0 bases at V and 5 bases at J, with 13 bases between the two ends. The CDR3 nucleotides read TGTGCCTGGAGTGTCGGGGCGGGGAGGACTGAAGCTTTCTTT. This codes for CAWSVGAGRTEAFF. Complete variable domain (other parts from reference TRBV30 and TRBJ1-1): SQTIHQWPATLVQPVGSPLSLECTVEGTSNPNLYWYRQAAGRGLQLLFYSVGIGQISSEVPQNLSASRPQDRQFILSSKKLLLSDSGFYLCAWSVGAGRTEAFFGQGTRLTVV.

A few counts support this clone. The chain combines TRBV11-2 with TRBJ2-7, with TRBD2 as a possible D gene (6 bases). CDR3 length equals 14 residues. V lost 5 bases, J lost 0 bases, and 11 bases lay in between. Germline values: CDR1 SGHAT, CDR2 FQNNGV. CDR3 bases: TGTGCCAGCAGCGAACTGGGGGGCTCCTACGAGCAGTACTTC. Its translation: CASSELGGSYEQYF.

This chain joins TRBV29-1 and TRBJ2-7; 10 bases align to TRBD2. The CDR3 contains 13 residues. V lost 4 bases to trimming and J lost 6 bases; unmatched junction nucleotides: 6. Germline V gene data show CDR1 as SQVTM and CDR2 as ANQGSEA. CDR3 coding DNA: TGCAGCGTTGTGGCGAGCGGGAGGGTCGAGCAGTACTTC. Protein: CSVVASGRVEQYF.

In nucleotides, the CDR3 is TGTGCCATCGGAGAGGGGGACTACGGCTACGAGCAGTACTTC. Translated: CAIGEGDYGYEQYF. J is TRBJ2-5 and V is TRBV10-3; perhaps TRBD2 as D (7 bases). The DNA end is more similar to TRBJ2-7, so the J call may be wrong. The CDR3 sequence is 14 residues long. The germline gives CDR1 ENHRY, CDR2 SYGVKD.

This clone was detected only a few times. Written as DNA, the CDR3 is TGTGCCAGCAGTGAACAGGGGGCCTGGGGCTACACCTTC. This translates into CASSEQGAWGYTF. The chain has TRBV6-1 and TRBJ1-2, with 8 bases identical to TRBD1. From germline, CDR1 is MNHNS and CDR2 SASEGT. V shed 2 bases and J 8 bases; nucleotides not matched to a gene: 4. CDR3 size: 13 residues.

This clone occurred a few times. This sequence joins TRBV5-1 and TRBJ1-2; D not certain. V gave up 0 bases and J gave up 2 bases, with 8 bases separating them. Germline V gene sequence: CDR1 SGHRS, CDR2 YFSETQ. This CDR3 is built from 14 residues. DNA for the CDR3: TGCGCCAGCAGCTTGGTTCCCGAGAACTATGGCTACACCTTC. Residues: CASSLVPENYGYTF. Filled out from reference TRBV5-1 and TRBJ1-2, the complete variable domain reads KAGVTQTPRYLIKTRGQQVTLSCSPISGHRSVSWYQQTPGQGLQFLFEYFSETQRNKGNFPGRFSGRQFSNSRSEMNVSTLELGDSALYLCASSLVPENYGYTFGSGTRLTVV.

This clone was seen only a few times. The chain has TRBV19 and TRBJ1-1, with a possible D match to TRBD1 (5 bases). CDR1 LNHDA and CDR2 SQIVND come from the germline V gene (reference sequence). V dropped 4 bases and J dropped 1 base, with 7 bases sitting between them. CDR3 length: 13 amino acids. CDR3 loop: CASSSQGNTEAFF. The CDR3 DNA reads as TGTGCCAGTAGTAGTCAGGGGAACACTGAAGCTTTCTTT.

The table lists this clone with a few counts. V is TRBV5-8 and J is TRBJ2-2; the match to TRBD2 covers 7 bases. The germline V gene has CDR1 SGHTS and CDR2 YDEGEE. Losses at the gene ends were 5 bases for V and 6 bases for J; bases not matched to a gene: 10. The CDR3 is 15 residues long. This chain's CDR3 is CASSRGGDRAGELFF. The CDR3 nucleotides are TGTGCCAGCAGTCGTGGGGGGGACCGGGCCGGGGAGCTGTTTTTT.

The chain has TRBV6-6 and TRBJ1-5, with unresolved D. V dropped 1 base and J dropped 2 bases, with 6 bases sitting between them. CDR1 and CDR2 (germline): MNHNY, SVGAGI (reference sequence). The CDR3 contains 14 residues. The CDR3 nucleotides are TGTGCCAGCAGTTACTGGCAGGGCAATCAGCCCCAGCATTTT. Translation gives CASSYWQGNQPQHF.

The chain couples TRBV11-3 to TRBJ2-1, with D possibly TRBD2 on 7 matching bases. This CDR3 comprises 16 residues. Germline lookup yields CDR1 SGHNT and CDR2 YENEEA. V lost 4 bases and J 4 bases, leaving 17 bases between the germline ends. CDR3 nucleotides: TGTGCCAGCAGCTCTACCACGGGGGGCGCATACAATGAGCAGTTCTTC. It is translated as CASSSTTGGAYNEQFF.

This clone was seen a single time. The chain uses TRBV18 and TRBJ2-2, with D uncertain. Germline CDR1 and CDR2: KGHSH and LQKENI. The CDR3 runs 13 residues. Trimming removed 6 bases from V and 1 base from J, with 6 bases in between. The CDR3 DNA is TGTGCCAGCTCCCTCGGGAACACCGGGGAGCTGTTTTTT. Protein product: CASSLGNTGELFF.

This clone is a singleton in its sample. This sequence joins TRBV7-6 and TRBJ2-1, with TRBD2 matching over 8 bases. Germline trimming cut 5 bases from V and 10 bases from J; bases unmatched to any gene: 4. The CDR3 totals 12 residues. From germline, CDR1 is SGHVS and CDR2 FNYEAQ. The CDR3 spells CASSPRLAEQFF. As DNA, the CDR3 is TGTGCCAGCAGCCCGCGACTAGCGGAGCAGTTCTTC.

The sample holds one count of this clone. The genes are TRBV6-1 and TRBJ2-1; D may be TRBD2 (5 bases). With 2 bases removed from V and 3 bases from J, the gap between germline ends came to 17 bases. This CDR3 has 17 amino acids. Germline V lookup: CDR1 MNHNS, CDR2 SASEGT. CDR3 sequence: CASSEFSGIADYNEQFF. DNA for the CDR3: TGTGCCAGCAGTGAATTCAGCGGAATAGCAGACTACAATGAGCAGTTCTTC.

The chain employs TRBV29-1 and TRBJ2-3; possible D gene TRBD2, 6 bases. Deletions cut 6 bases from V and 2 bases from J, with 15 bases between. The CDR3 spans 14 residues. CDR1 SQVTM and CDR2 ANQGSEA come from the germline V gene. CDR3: CSVIQDYDTDTQYF. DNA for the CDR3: TGCAGCGTAATCCAGGACTACGACACAGATACGCAGTATTTT.

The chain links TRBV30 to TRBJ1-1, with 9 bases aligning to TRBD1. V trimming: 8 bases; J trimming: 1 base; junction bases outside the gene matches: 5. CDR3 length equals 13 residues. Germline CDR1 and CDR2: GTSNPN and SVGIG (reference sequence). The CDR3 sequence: CARQGEGNTEAFF. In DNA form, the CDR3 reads TGTGCCCGACAGGGGGAAGGGAACACTGAAGCTTTCTTT.

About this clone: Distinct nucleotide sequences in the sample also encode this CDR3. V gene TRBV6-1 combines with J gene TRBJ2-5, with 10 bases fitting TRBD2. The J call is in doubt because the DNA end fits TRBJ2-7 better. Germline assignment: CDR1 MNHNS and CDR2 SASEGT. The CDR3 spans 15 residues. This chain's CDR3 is CASSEGTSGSYEQYF. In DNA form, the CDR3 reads TGTGCCAGCAGTGAAGGGACTAGCGGCTCCTACGAGCAGTACTTC.

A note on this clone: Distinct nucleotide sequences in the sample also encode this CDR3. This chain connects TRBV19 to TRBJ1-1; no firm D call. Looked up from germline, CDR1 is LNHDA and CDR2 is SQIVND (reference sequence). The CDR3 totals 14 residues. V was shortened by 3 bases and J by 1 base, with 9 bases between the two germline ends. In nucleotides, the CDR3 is TGTGCCAGTAGTATCCACCAGAAGAACACTGAAGCTTTCTTT. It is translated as CASSIHQKNTEAFF.

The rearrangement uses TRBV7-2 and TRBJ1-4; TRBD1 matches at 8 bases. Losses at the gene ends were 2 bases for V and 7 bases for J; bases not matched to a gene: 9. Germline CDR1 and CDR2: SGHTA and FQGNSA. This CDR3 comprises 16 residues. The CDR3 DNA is TGTGCCAGCAGCTTACAGGGGGCTTCGATTAGTGAAAAACTGTTTTTT. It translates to CASSLQGASISEKLFF.